Below, 5 T cell receptor beta chains from the same sample are listed, as sequenced in a study of T-cell reconstitution after alpha-beta-depleted transplantation in children. The library targeted TCRbeta and was prepared with unique molecular identifiers. Each CDR3 protein is one row after TCRdb ran MiXCR on the PCR reads. The sample has about 600,000 distinct CDR3 sequences, approximately 10% seen once. This specimen was PBMCs from the stem cell graft donor, taken from the stem cell graft. The receptors stem from a human donor who donated a stem cell graft to a child with acute myeloid leukemia.

The table lists this clonotype with a few counts. The V call is TRBV29-1, the J call TRBJ2-2; 9 positions agree with TRBD2. The CDR3 contains 15 residues. Losses at the gene ends were 4 bases for V and 1 base for J; bases not matched to a gene: 4. Germline V lookup: CDR1 SQVTM, CDR2 ANQGSEA. In DNA form, the CDR3 reads TGCAGCGTTGCCGGGACTAGCATGAACACCGGGGAGCTGTTTTTT. As protein: CSVAGTSMNTGELFF.

This clonotype has ten or more counts. V and J are TRBV24-1 and TRBJ2-7; D possibly corresponds to TRBD2 (5 bases). From germline, CDR1 is KGHDR and CDR2 SFDVKD. V lost 6 bases and J 5 bases, leaving 13 bases between the germline ends. The CDR3 sequence is 13 residues long. Written as DNA, the CDR3 is TGTGCCACCAGTCCTTCGGGAAGCAACGAGCAGTACTTC. Translation gives CATSPSGSNEQYF.

This clonotype was detected only a few times. J is TRBJ2-1 and V is TRBV3-1, with TRBD2 matching over 8 bases. Germline V gives CDR1 LGHDT, CDR2 YNNKEL (reference sequence). J lost 4 bases, V lost 6 bases, and 8 bases had no gene match. The CDR3 covers 15 residues. For the CDR3, the DNA is TGTGCCAGCAGTCGGAGCGGGAGTATGTACAATGAGCAGTTCTTC. Translating it yields CASSRSGSMYNEQFF.

In this sample, this clonotype turned up a few times. This rearrangement joins TRBV5-1 to TRBJ2-2, with D unresolved. This CDR3 spans 12 amino acids. The germline gives CDR1 SGHRS, CDR2 YFSETQ. V was cut by 3 bases and J by 6 bases, with 6 bases left in between. The CDR3 nucleotides read TGCGCCAGCAGCTCCTACCCCGGGGAGCTGTTTTTT. It is translated as CASSSYPGELFF.

This clonotype has a handful of counts. The chain combines TRBV6-2 or TRBV6-3 with TRBJ2-7, with unresolved D. Germline V gene data show CDR1 as MNHEY and CDR2 as SVGEGT. The CDR3 covers 14 residues. Trimming cost V 0 bases and J 4 bases, with 10 bases left between them. The CDR3: CASSYSGSAYEQYF. As DNA, the CDR3 is TGTGCCAGCAGTTACTCGGGAAGCGCTTACGAGCAGTACTTC.